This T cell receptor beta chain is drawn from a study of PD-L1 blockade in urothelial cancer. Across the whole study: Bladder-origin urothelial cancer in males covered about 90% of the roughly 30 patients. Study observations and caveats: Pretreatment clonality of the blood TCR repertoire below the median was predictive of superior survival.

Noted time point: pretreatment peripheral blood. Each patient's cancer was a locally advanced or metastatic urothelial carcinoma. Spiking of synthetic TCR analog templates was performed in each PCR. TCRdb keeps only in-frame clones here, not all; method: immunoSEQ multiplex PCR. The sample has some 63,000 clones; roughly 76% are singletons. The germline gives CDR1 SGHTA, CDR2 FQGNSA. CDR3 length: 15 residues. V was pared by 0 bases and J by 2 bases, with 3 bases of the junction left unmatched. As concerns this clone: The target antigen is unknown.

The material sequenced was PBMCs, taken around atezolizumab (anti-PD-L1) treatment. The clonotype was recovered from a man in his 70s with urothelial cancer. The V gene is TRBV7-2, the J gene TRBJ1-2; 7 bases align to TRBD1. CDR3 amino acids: CASSLAATGNYGYTF. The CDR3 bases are TGTGCCAGCAGCTTAGCAGCGACAGGGAACTATGGCTACACCTTC.